The clone carrying this T cell receptor beta chain was picked up many times. Its specificity is unknown. RNA transcripts gave rise to amplified TCR beta CDR3 regions. A first-round RT-PCR of the TCR CDR3 used the HTBI primer set. TCRdb reanalysed the multiplex PCR reads using MiXCR and keeps one entry per CDR3 protein. Counted here are 200,000 to 250,000 distinct CDR3 sequences, about a sixth occurring once; the ten biggest clones make up around 50%. This record comes from a study of T cells in Graves' hyperthyroidism and ophthalmopathy. Study-wide results and caveats: Stable hyperthyroidism was told apart from ophthalmopathy by a model built on 13 V-J features. Most clonotypes that expanded in the thyroid above 0.001 also showed up in blood.

Disease duration under 2 months; hyperthyroidism patients were aged 18 to 65. Orbital computed tomography, thyroid ultrasound, serum thyroxine and TRAb, and clinical symptoms together informed the diagnoses. The CDR3 contains 14 residues. The germline V gene has CDR1 SGHNT and CDR2 YENEEA. V was clipped by 4 bases and J by 9 bases, with 16 bases between them. The chain couples TRBV11-3 to TRBJ2-1; the D call may be TRBD1 or TRBD2 (7 bases each). The source is a man aged 50-59 years with Graves' hyperthyroidism. Sequenced sample: blood. The CDR3 loop is CASSSLADRSEQFF. As DNA, the CDR3 is TGTGCCAGCAGCTCCCTAGCGGACAGGAGTGAGCAGTTCTTC. Looking up the rest from reference TRBV11-3 and TRBJ2-1 gives the full variable domain: EAGVVQSPRYKIIEKKQPVAFWCNPISGHNTLYWYLQNLGQGPELLIRYENEEAVDDSQLPKDRFSAERLKGVDSTLKIQPAELGDSAVYLCASSSLADRSEQFFGPGTRLTVL.